This T cell receptor (beta chain) was captured by sequencing in a study of shared clonotypes between healthy human individuals. Whole-study results and caveats: Clonotypes that were shared across a handful of donors made up approximately 5.1% of naive CD4 clonotypes. An expected dependence of interdonor clonotype sharing on sequencing depth was noted.

Using immunoSEQ multiplex PCR, the repertoire was profiled, and TCRdb retains in-frame clones only, with some absent. The sample holds just under 350,000 clones, around 70% seen once. A note on this clone: The antigen is undetermined.

A CD45RA-negative memory subset and a CD45RA+ naive subset were separated from the CD4+ cells. Germline V gene sequence: CDR1 SGHTA, CDR2 FQGTGA. Trimming left V 4 bases short and J 5 bases short, with 11 bases between. The CDR3 totals 14 residues. This TCR was recovered from a young man in good health. The material sequenced was memory CD4+ T cells sorted from blood. As to subset: CD45RA-negative fraction. The genes are TRBV7-3 and TRBJ2-2; D uncertain. The CDR3 reads CASSWSSVTGELFF. CDR3 DNA: TGTGCCAGCAGCTGGTCTTCAGTTACCGGGGAGCTGTTTTTT.